The clone carrying this T cell receptor beta chain has a count of ten or more. The antigen is undetermined. The V end lost 3 bases, the J end lost 5 bases, and 8 bases lay between the germline ends. The CDR3 is 13 amino acids. The sample is drawn from a study of HIV-infected patients and healthy controls. The study's findings and limits: Compared with healthy controls, HIV-infected patients showed less CDR3 sharing between individuals. During therapy, HIV-associated CDR3s fell significantly in frequency, while CMV-associated CDR3s did not change significantly.

All unsorted peripheral T cells were captured because whole blood was used without fractionation. Reverse transcription used 450 to 550 ng RNA and constant-region primers for alpha and beta. Using multiplexing indices, alpha and beta chain libraries were generated apart by chain-specific third strand synthesis. TCRdb recomputed calls from the 5' RACE reads with MiXCR, one row per CDR3 protein. The sample records roughly 9,000 distinct CDR3 sequences, 5.8% being singletons. This sequence joins TRBV12-3 or TRBV12-4 and TRBJ2-1; no clear D. Sequencing was performed on blood. This clonotype was sampled from an adult in good health. The CDR3 DNA is TGTGCCAGCAGTTTCGCCAGAGACAATGAGCAGTTCTTC. Protein product: CASSFARDNEQFF.